The clone carrying this T cell receptor (beta chain) is large. Its antigen is unidentified. With 8 bases removed from V and 0 bases from J, the gap between germline ends came to 14 bases. The CDR3 covers 16 residues. The germline CDR1 and CDR2 sequences are LGHNA and YSLEER. Using immunoSEQ multiplex PCR, the repertoire was profiled, and TCRdb retains in-frame clones only, with some absent. The sample holds 150,000 to 200,000 clones, 80% to 95% seen once. The sample belongs to a study of T cell responses to AZD1222 COVID-19 vaccine. General study points: Seropositive AZD1222 recipients at baseline numbered only 5 to 7. Spike-specific TCR depth and breadth grew after two AZD1222 doses. It should be noted that donors were predominantly white British and more often female, and clonal diversity was possibly underestimated.

The sequencing used peripheral blood, collected 28 days after the second AZD1222 dose. The chain uses TRBV4-3 and TRBJ1-6; tentatively, D is TRBD1 (5 bases). This receptor was identified in an adult who received the AZD1222 COVID-19 vaccine. The CDR3 here is CASRVDSSSYNSPLHF. As DNA, the CDR3 is TGCGCCAGCCGCGTTGACAGCAGCTCCTATAATTCACCCCTCCACTTT.